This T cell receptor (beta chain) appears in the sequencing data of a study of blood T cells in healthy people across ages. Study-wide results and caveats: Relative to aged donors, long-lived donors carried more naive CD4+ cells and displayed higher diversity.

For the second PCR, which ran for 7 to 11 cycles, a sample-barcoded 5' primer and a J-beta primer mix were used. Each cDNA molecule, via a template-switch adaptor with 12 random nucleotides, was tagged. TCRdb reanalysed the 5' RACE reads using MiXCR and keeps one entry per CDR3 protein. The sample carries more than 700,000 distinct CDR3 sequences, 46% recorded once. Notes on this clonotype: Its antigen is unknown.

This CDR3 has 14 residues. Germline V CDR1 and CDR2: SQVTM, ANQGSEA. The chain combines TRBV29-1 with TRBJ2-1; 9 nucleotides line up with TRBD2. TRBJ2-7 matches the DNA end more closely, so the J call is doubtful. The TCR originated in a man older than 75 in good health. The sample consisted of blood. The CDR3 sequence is CSAALAGVYNEQYF. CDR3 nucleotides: TGCAGCGCAGCCTTAGCGGGAGTATACAATGAGCAGTACTTC.